This TCR beta chain came from a study of cytotoxic CD8 clonotypes in ibrutinib-treated CLL (dated by TCRdb to the early 2020s). For context, the study as a whole: The cohort was composed of roughly ten relapsed/refractory and fewer than 16 treatment-naive patients; IGHV unmutated status was identified in roughly 17 patients. Cryopreserved peripheral blood mononuclear cells were collected at three points: before therapy, at response, and at either sustained remission or disease progression. Samples averaged roughly 280,000 productive templates and some 96,000 productive rearrangements. Response samples were obtained after a median of 12 months of treatment, with a range of about 6 to 40 months. Responses were partial in around 24 patients and complete in 2; after median around 72 months follow-up, approximately 15 stayed in remission and about twelve progressed. Patients were still on ibrutinib when every remission and progressive disease sample was collected. Of the 90 or so participants in the trial, about two dozen had longitudinal samples available.

There are 15 amino acids in the CDR3, from cysteine to phenylalanine inclusive. Only the CDR3 portion is preserved as DNA: 45 bases, with reading frame beginning at the first base. Taken from the germline V gene, the CDR1 and CDR2 loops are SGHRS and YFSETQ. On a MiSeq, deep resolution sequencing aimed for a depth between 1 in 1 million and 1 in 200,000 T cells, with each clonotype covered approximately 10x on average. The immunoSEQ hsTCRB Kit was used to generate the TCR beta libraries. The original methods were these. ImmunoSEQ Data Assistant and ImmunoSEQ Analyzer were used for data analysis, and V, D and J genes were assigned according to IMGT definitions. Clonality, which ranges from 0 to 1, was calculated by subtracting the normalized Shannon entropy of productive rearrangement frequencies from one. Public clonotype analysis was restricted to overrepresented clonotypes comprising at least 0.05% of each patient's repertoire. Roughly 12 age-matched healthy donor repertoires from immuneACCESS were used as controls for clonality. TCRdb holds this immuneACCESS table with in-frame rearrangements only. Some clones are missing; in checked studies, unresolved V genes explain under half, and the rest has no known cause. V, J and clone size reflect that table, while D and trimming were determined from the DNA. Here the sample has roughly 150,000 clones; about 88% occur a single time. The top ten hold 3% of the sample.

The time point label, as the study defines it: progressive disease on ibrutinib. About 2 micrograms of genomic DNA were extracted from cryopreserved PBMCs for TCR beta library preparation. Longitudinal blood samples from CLL patients on ibrutinib monotherapy underwent high-throughput TCR beta sequencing. The patients took part in an open-label, single-center phase 2 trial of ibrutinib monotherapy. Study-wide conclusions, independent of this receptor: At ibrutinib response clonality went up, during sustained remission it held steady, and at progression it dropped back toward baseline. Sustained-remission and progressing patients did not have matched sampling times, and lymph node repertoires were not examined. At baseline, clonality was higher than in age-matched healthy donors and showed a strong correlation with circulating CD8+ T-cell counts. Public clonotypes were found to be uncommon and were observed to contract or remain stable during treatment; the increase in clonality was shown to reflect expansion of private clonotypes at ibrutinib response.

Note on this clone: What antigen it recognizes has not been identified. Per-base quality was not reported, and no clone a single base away is much larger than it.

The clonotype comes from a human donor with chronic lymphocytic leukemia. The rearrangement joined TRBV5-1 to TRBJ2-7, and 8 junction bases match TRBD1. Sequencing used PBMCs, obtained at disease progression, from a patient treated with ibrutinib. The sequence in DNA is TGCGCGGCCGAAAAACCGGGACAGGAGACCTACGAGCAGTACTTC. This translates into CAAEKPGQETYEQYF.